Listed here are 5 T cell receptor beta chains from one sample, sequenced in a study of cytomegalovirus exposure and HLA in healthy donors. Assay: immunoSEQ multiplex PCR; the TCRdb copy retains only in-frame clones and omits some. Of roughly 56,000 clones in the sample, roughly 91% were seen once. Sequences were obtained from PBMCs. These receptors all come from a woman in her 30s in good health and CMV-seronegative.

The rearrangement links TRBV6-6 to TRBJ2-7; the D is unclear. In germline, CDR1 is MNHNY, CDR2 SVGAGI (reference sequence). Trimming took off 5 bases at V and 3 bases at J, with 5 bases between the two ends. The CDR3 covers 11 residues. Here the CDR3 reads CASSPVYEQYF. The CDR3 DNA is TGTGCCAGCAGTCCAGTCTACGAGCAGTACTTC.

This chain uses TRBV18 with TRBJ1-1; tentatively, D is TRBD1 (5 bases). This CDR3 spans 14 amino acids. Looked up from germline, CDR1 is KGHSH and CDR2 is LQKENI. Trimming took 4 bases from V and 1 from J, leaving 10 bases between them. The CDR3 DNA reads as TGTGCCAGCTCACACGCAGGGCAGAACACTGAAGCTTTCTTT. This translates into CASSHAGQNTEAFF.

V usage is TRBV7-3 and J usage is TRBJ2-7, with 7 bases lining up with TRBD2. The CDR3 runs to 14 residues. Germline V gene lookup returns CDR1 SGHTA and CDR2 FQGTGA. The J segment lost 0 bases and the V segment lost 3 bases, leaving 2 bases of the junction unmatched. Here the CDR3 reads CASSLGGISYEQYF. In DNA, the CDR3 is TGTGCCAGCAGCTTGGGGGGGATCTCCTACGAGCAGTACTTC.

The chain employs TRBV6-5 and TRBJ2-3; D gene unclear. Germline-derived CDR1 and CDR2 are MNHEY and SVGAGI. There are 15 residues in the CDR3. The V gene lost 5 bases and the J gene lost 3 bases, with 15 bases spanning the gap. The CDR3 DNA follows: TGTGCCAGCAGTCCAATTAGATCAGGAACAGATACGCAGTATTTT. Translated: CASSPIRSGTDTQYF.

The chain carries TRBV29-1 and TRBJ1-3; 11 bases map to TRBD1. The CDR3 has 14 amino acids. With V trimmed by 8 bases and J by 1 base, 4 bases remained unmatched. The germline CDR1 and CDR2 sequences are SQVTM and ANQGSEA. The CDR3 region is CSFWDRGSGNTIYF. CDR3 sequence (DNA): TGCAGCTTCTGGGACAGGGGGTCTGGAAACACCATATATTTT.